This T cell receptor (beta chain) emerged from a study of technical replicates of blood from a few donors. Here immunoSEQ multiplex PCR was the method, and the copy in TCRdb shows in-frame clones only, minus some. The sample carries approximately 82,000 clones, 85% to 95% recorded once. The sample was T cells isolated from PBMCs. This sequence was found in a human donor in good health.

The CDR3 DNA follows: TGTGCCACCAGCAGAGATAGGGGTGACGCAGATACGCAGTATTTT. Encoded protein: CATSRDRGDADTQYF. V usage is TRBV15 and J usage is TRBJ2-3; D perhaps matches TRBD1 (5 bases). V lost 0 bases and J 4 bases, leaving 11 bases between the germline ends. Germline assignment: CDR1 LNHNV and CDR2 YYDKDF (reference sequence). CDR3 length: 15 amino acids.